This T cell receptor (beta chain) was documented in a study of blood T cell repertoires in COVID-19. Study in general: Acute and convalescent COVID-19 specimens originated in the United States, Italy and Spain. Sources were T cells, B-cell-depleted T cells, or PBMCs; the material itself was cDNA or gDNA.

The CDR3 extends over 13 amino acids. The V gene's germline CDR1 is MNHNY and CDR2 SVGAGI (reference sequence). V trimming: 8 bases; J trimming: 3 bases; junction bases outside the gene matches: 4. Study processing details: Amplification of reference gene primers provided the estimated nucleated cell counts. Using immunoSEQ multiplex PCR, the repertoire was profiled, and TCRdb retains in-frame clones only, with some absent. V and J calls and clone size are those listed in that table; D and trimming were worked out from the DNA. This sample yields over 30,000 clones, of which around 86% are seen a single time; under 65% belongs to the top ten.

Specimen: peripheral blood. The chain has TRBV6-6 and TRBJ1-5; TRBD1 matches 7 bases. The receptor comes from a man between 65 and 85 years old with acute or convalescent COVID-19. The CDR3 loop is CASGQVDNQPQHF. Here the CDR3 DNA reads TGTGCCAGCGGACAGGTTGACAATCAGCCCCAGCATTTT.